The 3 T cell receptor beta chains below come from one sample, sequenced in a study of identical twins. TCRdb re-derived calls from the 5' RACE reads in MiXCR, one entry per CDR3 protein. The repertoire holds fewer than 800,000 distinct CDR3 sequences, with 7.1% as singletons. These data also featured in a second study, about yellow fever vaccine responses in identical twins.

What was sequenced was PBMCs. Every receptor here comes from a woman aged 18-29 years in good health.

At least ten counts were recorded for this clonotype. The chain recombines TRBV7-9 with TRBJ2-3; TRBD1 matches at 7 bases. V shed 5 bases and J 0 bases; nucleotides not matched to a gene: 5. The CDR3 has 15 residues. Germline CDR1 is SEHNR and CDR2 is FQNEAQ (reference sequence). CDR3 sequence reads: CASSPTGLSTDTQYF. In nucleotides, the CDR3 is TGTGCCAGCAGCCCGACAGGGTTAAGCACAGATACGCAGTATTTT.

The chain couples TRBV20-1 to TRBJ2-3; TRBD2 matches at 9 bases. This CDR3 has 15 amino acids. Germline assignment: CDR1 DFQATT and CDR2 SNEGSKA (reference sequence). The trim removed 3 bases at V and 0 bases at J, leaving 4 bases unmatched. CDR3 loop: CSARRLAESTDTQYF. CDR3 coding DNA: TGCAGTGCTAGGAGACTAGCGGAAAGCACAGATACGCAGTATTTT.

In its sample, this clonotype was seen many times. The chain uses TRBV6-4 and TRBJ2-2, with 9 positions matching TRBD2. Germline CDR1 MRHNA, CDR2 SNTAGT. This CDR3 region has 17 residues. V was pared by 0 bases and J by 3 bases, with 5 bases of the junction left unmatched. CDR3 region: CASSDSAGGPDTGELFF. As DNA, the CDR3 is TGTGCCAGCAGTGACTCCGCGGGGGGGCCGGACACCGGGGAGCTGTTTTTT.